The 14 T cell receptor beta chains given below trace back to one sample, sequenced in a study of response to subunit inactivated influenza vaccine. TCRdb passed the RT-PCR reads through MiXCR, listing each CDR3 protein once. The sample shows roughly 630,000 distinct CDR3 sequences, less than 15% of them seen only once. The specimen was PBMCs from blood, collected 14 to 15 days before vaccination. These receptors all stem from a man aged 50-59 years who received an inactivated influenza vaccine.

V is TRBV12-3 or TRBV12-4 and J is TRBJ1-5; D might be TRBD1 (5 bases). The CDR3 extends over 16 amino acids. With 1 base removed from V and 2 bases from J, the gap between germline ends came to 12 bases. CDR3 bases: TGTGCCAGCAGTTTAGGGTCGGGGACCGGCAATCAGCCCCAGCATTTT. This encodes CASSLGSGTGNQPQHF.

The CDR3: CASSQDRRFEQYF. For the CDR3, the DNA is TGTGCCAGCAGCCAGGATCGACGGTTCGAGCAGTACTTC. V gene TRBV14 combines with J gene TRBJ2-7, with D hard to call. From germline, CDR1 is SGHDN and CDR2 FVKESK. Trimming took 3 bases from V and 6 from J, leaving 12 bases between them. The CDR3 extends over 13 amino acids.

This clonotype was recorded many times. The CDR3 spells CASSLRTGGGNEQFF. The CDR3 DNA reads as TGTGCCAGCAGTTTGAGGACAGGGGGTGGCAATGAGCAGTTCTTC. The rearrangement uses TRBV12-3 or TRBV12-4 and TRBJ2-1; TRBD1 matches at 10 bases. The CDR3 contains 15 residues. The V segment lost 3 bases and the J segment 6 bases; nucleotides outside the gene matches: 5.

The chain is built from TRBV3-1 and TRBJ2-7; TRBD1 matches at 9 bases. Germline V gene data show CDR1 as LGHDT and CDR2 as YNNKEL (reference sequence). After removal of 5 bases from V and 6 bases from J, the junction contained 2 bases not matched to a gene. This CDR3 contains 12 residues. The chain's CDR3 is CASSGTGSEQYF. Written as DNA, the CDR3 is TGTGCCAGCAGCGGGACAGGGTCCGAGCAGTACTTC.

As regards this clonotype: Just one base apart from a much larger clone, this may be a read error. The chain has TRBV5-1 and TRBJ1-4, with unresolved D. The CDR3 contains 16 residues. Germline CDR1 SGHRS, CDR2 YFSETQ. CDR3 loop: CASSLEGIATNEKLCF. The CDR3 nucleotides read TGCGCCAGCAGCTTGGAAGGAATTGCAACTAATGAAAAACTGTGTTTT.

This clonotype was detected only a few times. The rearrangement joins TRBV5-5 to TRBJ2-7, with D perhaps TRBD1 (6 bases). Germline V gives CDR1 SGHKS, CDR2 YYEKEE (reference sequence). This CDR3 is 14 amino acids long. Trimming shortened V by 1 base and J by 6 bases, and 14 bases separated the two germline ends. CDR3 sequence (DNA): TGTGCCAGCAGCTTGAGCAGGGGTAAAGGCGAGCAGTACTTC. This translates into CASSLSRGKGEQYF.

This clonotype was detected only a few times. The chain employs TRBV3-1 and TRBJ1-2; 7 positions match TRBD1. Germline CDR1 is LGHDT and CDR2 is YNNKEL (reference sequence). Trimming cost V 2 bases and J 8 bases; bases outside gene matches: 11. The CDR3 covers 15 residues. CDR3: CASSQYGQGQLGYTF. The CDR3 nucleotides read TGTGCCAGCAGCCAATATGGCCAGGGACAGCTCGGCTACACCTTC.

This clonotype was observed at least ten times. V gene TRBV27 combines with J gene TRBJ2-2; D gene unclear. This CDR3 contains 15 residues. Trimming stripped 5 bases from V and 1 base from J, with 11 bases between. Germline CDR1 MNHEY, CDR2 SMNVEV (reference sequence). The CDR3 sequence: CASSPGEGNTGELFF. CDR3 sequence (DNA): TGTGCCAGCAGTCCTGGGGAAGGGAACACCGGGGAGCTGTTTTTT.

The J gene is TRBJ1-6, the V gene TRBV4-1; D is ambiguous. This CDR3 has 17 residues. Germline V gives CDR1 MGHRA, CDR2 YSYEKL. The V end lost 3 bases, the J end lost 2 bases, and 14 bases lay between the germline ends. The CDR3 nucleotides read TGCGCCAGCAGCCAGCTAGGAGTATCTCCCTATAATTCACCCCTCCACTTT. It yields the protein CASSQLGVSPYNSPLHF.

The chain carries TRBV5-1 and TRBJ2-7; a weak D match, TRBD1 (6 bases). The germline V gene encodes CDR1 SGHRS and CDR2 YFSETQ. The CDR3 consists of 15 residues. V dropped 3 bases and J dropped 2 bases, with 15 bases sitting between them. CDR3 loop: CASSYDGTPTYEQYF. CDR3 coding DNA: TGCGCCAGCAGCTACGATGGGACACCCACCTACGAGCAGTACTTC.

V usage is TRBV5-1 and J usage is TRBJ1-1, with unresolved D. The CDR3 is made up of 15 amino acids. The V end lost 0 bases, the J end lost 0 bases, and 9 bases lay between the germline ends. Per the germline V gene, CDR1 is SGHRS and CDR2 is YFSETQ. The CDR3 nucleotides read TGCGCCAGCAGCTTGGAGGCCAGACTGAACACTGAAGCTTTCTTT. Translated, it gives CASSLEARLNTEAFF.

This clonotype was seen many times. The gene calls are TRBV9 and TRBJ2-2, with TRBD2 matching over 11 bases. Germline values: CDR1 SGDLS, CDR2 YYNGEE. The CDR3 contains 19 residues. J gave up 0 bases and V 3 bases, and 10 bases lay outside the gene matches. The CDR3 DNA reads TGTGCCAGCAGCGCCTCCGGGACTAGCGGTTATTCGAACACCGGGGAGCTGTTTTTT. As protein: CASSASGTSGYSNTGELFF.

This rearrangement joins TRBV7-2 to TRBJ2-7; a weak D match, TRBD2 (6 bases). CDR3 length: 14 residues. V was pared by 4 bases and J by 4 bases, with 14 bases between. CDR1 is SGHTA and CDR2 is FQGNSA in the germline V gene. The CDR3 is CASSSRGITYEQYF. The CDR3 region has the DNA TGTGCCAGCAGCTCCCGGGGGATAACGTACGAGCAGTACTTC.

The V gene is TRBV7-2, the J gene TRBJ2-1; D not resolved. This CDR3 has 13 residues. Germline V gene sequence: CDR1 SGHTA, CDR2 FQGNSA. Trimming stripped 3 bases from V and 4 bases from J, with 7 bases between. CDR3 sequence: CASSFTRYNEQFF. Written as DNA, the CDR3 is TGTGCCAGCAGCTTCACCAGATACAATGAGCAGTTCTTC.